The T cell receptor (beta chain) under discussion was sequenced for a study of T cell responses to AZD1222 COVID-19 vaccine. Study-wide points: Females outnumbered males among donors, who were mostly white British; clonal diversity was possibly underestimated. Compared with day 0, the breadth and depth of the Spike-specific TCR repertoire rose significantly after two doses of AZD1222.

The assay was immunoSEQ multiplex PCR, and TCRdb's table has in-frame clones only and misses some. Among fewer than 150,000 clones listed, 88% were seen once. The germline CDR1 and CDR2 sequences are MNHEY and SVGEGT. V dropped 2 bases and J dropped 5 bases, with 10 bases sitting between them. The CDR3 has 14 amino acids. With respect to this clone: Its antigen is as yet unknown.

The input for sequencing was peripheral blood, taken 28 days after the second AZD1222 dose. This clonotype was sampled from an adult who received the AZD1222 COVID-19 vaccine. J is TRBJ1-5 and V is TRBV6-2 or TRBV6-3; no clear D. The CDR3 nucleotides are TGTGCCAGCAGTTACCGGCAGACCGATCAGCCCCAGCATTTT. This gives the protein CASSYRQTDQPQHF.